This TCR beta chain was profiled in a study of T cell changes during pregnancy in multiple sclerosis. The CDR3 consists of 15 residues. Germline trimming cut 6 bases from V and 2 bases from J; bases unmatched to any gene: 7. Germline CDR1 KGHSH, CDR2 LQKENI. Assay used: immunoSEQ multiplex PCR; TCRdb lists only in-frame clones, some missing. The sample shows 75,000 to 95,000 clones, 85% to 95% of them seen only once. The specimen was peripheral blood, collected after pregnancy. The chain uses TRBV18 and TRBJ2-3; 8 bases match TRBD1. The TCR sequence derives from a female donor with multiple sclerosis, enrolled in a pregnancy study. The CDR3 DNA follows: TGTGCCAGCTCGACAGGGGCGATACTCACAGATACGCAGTATTTT. It specifies CASSTGAILTDTQYF.